The 5 T cell receptor beta chains given below trace back to one sample, sequenced in a study of blood T cell repertoires in COVID-19. Repertoires were generated with immunoSEQ multiplex PCR, while TCRdb's copy carries only in-frame clones and drops some. There are roughly 290,000 clones in the sample; 89% occur only once, and around 13% lies in the top ten. What was sequenced was peripheral blood. Receptor source: a woman aged 55-70 years with acute or convalescent COVID-19.

CDR3 sequence (DNA): TGCGCCAGCAGCCAAGACCTAGCGGGAGGAGTAGAGCAGTACTTC. Protein sequence: CASSQDLAGGVEQYF. The rearrangement uses TRBV4-3 and TRBJ2-7; the match to TRBD2 covers 11 bases. From germline, CDR1 is LGHNA and CDR2 YSLEER. With 0 bases clipped from V and 7 bases from J, the junction kept 5 bases outside the gene matches. The CDR3 is made up of 15 amino acids.

Notes on this clone: Other DNA sequences in the sample encode the same CDR3. The V and J genes are TRBV5-4 and TRBJ2-5; D is uncertain. V was trimmed by 0 bases and J by 2 bases, leaving 5 bases between them. Germline V gene lookup returns CDR1 SGHNT and CDR2 YYREEE (reference sequence). The CDR3 is made up of 13 amino acids. CDR3 amino acids: CASSLGQQETQYF. In DNA form, the CDR3 reads TGTGCCAGCAGCTTGGGGCAGCAAGAGACCCAGTACTTC. The entire variable domain, with the rest obtained from reference TRBV5-4 and TRBJ2-5, is as follows: ETGVTQSPTHLIKTRGQQVTLRCSSQSGHNTVSWYQQALGQGPQFIFQYYREEENGRGNFPPRFSGLQFPNYSSELNVNALELDDSALYLCASSLGQQETQYFGPGTRLLVL.

This rearrangement joins TRBV14 to TRBJ2-1, with TRBD2 identical over 11 bases. Per germline, CDR1 SGHDN and CDR2 FVKESK. The CDR3 has 17 residues. V lost 4 bases, J lost 6 bases, and 11 bases stayed unmatched. The CDR3 DNA reads TGTGCCAGCAGCCCCAAGGCACTAGCGGGAGTGGGCAATGAGCAGTTCTTC. Protein: CASSPKALAGVGNEQFF.

This chain joins TRBV5-1 and TRBJ2-1, with 7 nucleotides matching TRBD2. CDR1 and CDR2 (germline): SGHRS, YFSETQ. With V trimmed by 4 bases and J by 11 bases, 12 bases remained unmatched. The CDR3 is 14 amino acids. The CDR3 coding sequence is TGCGCCAGCAGCCTGGAGGACGCCGGGGGGAAGCAGTTCTTC. As protein: CASSLEDAGGKQFF.

CDR3 loop: CASSHGDRGASPLHF. In DNA form, the CDR3 reads TGCGCCAGCAGCCACGGGGACAGGGGTGCATCACCCCTCCACTTT. The rearrangement joins TRBV5-1 to TRBJ1-6; TRBD1 matches 10 bases. Germline CDR1 SGHRS, CDR2 YFSETQ. V lost 4 bases, J lost 10 bases, and 8 bases stayed unmatched. The length of the CDR3 is 15 residues.